One sample yielded the 27 T cell receptor beta chains listed below, sequenced in a study of CD8 T cells in ankylosing spondylitis (dated by TCRdb to about 2017). Results the study describes overall, beyond this receptor: Blood from ankylosing spondylitis patients appeared to be characterized by a TCR beta motif made up of several highly homologous amino acid variants.

Library preparation was by 5' RACE. The instrument was an Illumina HiSeq 2500. Using fastp trimming at Q25 and MiXCR clonotype assembly, TCRdb reanalyzed the public sequencing data and kept in-frame beta chains. Each CDR3 protein gets just one entry, which takes the most common genes and DNA from the rows behind it. The sample table holds 700,000 to 1,000,000 distinct CDR3 sequences, of which about 12% were seen once. The top ten clonotypes cover approximately 0.51% of the sample. The antigens for these receptors are not known. The sequenced sample consisted of blood, either unsorted or a sorted T cell fraction (not recorded which). These TCRs come from a male donor with ankylosing spondylitis.

This clonotype was recorded only once. The chain carries TRBV5-8 and TRBJ2-7; D gene uncertain. The V and J ends lost 4 bases and 3 bases respectively, with 11 bases between them. Looked up from germline, CDR1 is SGHTS and CDR2 is YDEGEE. This CDR3 region has 13 residues. The CDR3 DNA reads TGTGCCAGCAGCCCGAGGCTGATCTACGAGCAGTACTTC. Translated, it gives CASSPRLIYEQYF.

This sequence joins TRBV10-3 and TRBJ1-5; TRBD1 is a possible D gene (5 bases). Germline lookup yields CDR1 ENHRY and CDR2 SYGVKD. The CDR3 has 13 residues. Trimming cost V 0 bases and J 6 bases, with 6 bases left between them. This chain's CDR3 is CAISESGGQPQHF. Written as DNA, the CDR3 is TGTGCCATCAGTGAGTCTGGGGGTCAGCCCCAGCATTTT.

Concerning this clonotype itself: One end of the junction is discordant with germline, which a read error may explain. The chain has TRBV11-2 and TRBJ2-5; the match to TRBD1 covers 9 bases. Germline V gene data show CDR1 as SGHAT and CDR2 as FQNNGV. The CDR3 consists of 14 residues. CDR3 sequence (DNA): TGTGCCAGCAGCCCGGCCCCCTTCCGGGACAGGGTAGGCTTC. It specifies CASSPAPFRDRVGF. Together with reference TRBV11-2 and TRBJ2-5, the CDR3 gives the full variable domain: EAGVAQSPRYKIIEKRQSVAFWCNPISGHATLYWYQQILGQGPKLLIQFQNNGVVDDSQLPKDRFSAERLKGVDSTLKIQPAKLEDSAVYLCASSPAPFRDRVGFGPGTRLLVL.

The V gene is TRBV18, the J gene TRBJ2-5; 9 bases align to TRBD2. Germline loops: CDR1 KGHSH, CDR2 LQKENI. The CDR3 loop spans 18 amino acids. With V trimmed by 3 bases and J by 5 bases, 16 bases remained unmatched. For the CDR3, the DNA is TGTGCCAGCTCACCGATCCTCGGGTCTAGCGGGGATCGGGAGACCCAGTACTTC. It translates to CASSPILGSSGDRETQYF.

This clonotype was counted at least ten times. V and J are TRBV7-2 and TRBJ2-3, with TRBD2 matching over 7 bases. This CDR3 region has 14 residues. Per germline, CDR1 SGHTA and CDR2 FQGNSA. J lost 5 bases, V lost 4 bases, and 6 bases had no gene match. Here the CDR3 reads CASSSRLAGDTQYF. The CDR3 bases are TGTGCCAGCAGCTCTAGACTAGCAGGAGATACGCAGTATTTT.

The chain is built from TRBV7-2 and TRBJ2-2; the D is unclear. The CDR3 spans 14 residues. Trimming shortened V by 2 bases and J by 3 bases, and 7 bases separated the two germline ends. The germline V gene encodes CDR1 SGHTA and CDR2 FQGNSA. The CDR3 loop is CASSLIRDTGELFF. The CDR3 region has the DNA TGTGCCAGCAGCTTAATCCGGGACACCGGGGAGCTGTTTTTT.

This clonotype was found a few times. The genes are TRBV4-2 and TRBJ2-7, with D perhaps matching TRBD2 (5 bases). The V gene lost 3 bases and the J gene lost 0 bases, with 9 bases spanning the gap. The CDR3 contains 14 residues. The germline CDR1 and CDR2 sequences are LGHNA and YNFKEQ. CDR3 sequence (DNA): TGTGCCAGCAGCCAGCGGGTTCTCTCCTACGAGCAGTACTTC. Its translation is CASSQRVLSYEQYF.

For this clonotype: The junction shows a germline mismatch at one end, possibly a read error. This sequence joins TRBV20-1 and TRBJ2-1, with 14 bases identical to TRBD2. The CDR3 spans 17 residues. Germline V gene data show CDR1 as DFQATT and CDR2 as SNEGSKA (reference sequence). CDR3 loop: CCARGTSGSSGNNEQFF. The CDR3 coding sequence is TGCTGTGCTAGAGGGACTAGCGGGAGCTCGGGGAACAATGAGCAGTTCTTC.

This chain links TRBV6-5 with TRBJ1-2, with TRBD1 matching 7 bases. The CDR3 consists of 14 residues. The ends lost 4 bases at V and 7 bases at J; junction bases unmatched: 9. The germline V gene has CDR1 MNHEY and CDR2 SVGAGI. In DNA form, the CDR3 reads TGTGCCAGCAGTTTATACAGGGGCTACGGTGGCTACACCTTC. This gives the protein CASSLYRGYGGYTF.

The rearrangement uses TRBV20-1 and TRBJ2-5; D unclear. Germline CDR1 reads DFQATT; CDR2 reads SNEGSKA (reference sequence). This CDR3 spans 13 amino acids. Trimming took off 2 bases at V and 1 base at J, with 8 bases between the two ends. The CDR3 sequence is CSARKAPQETQYF. The CDR3 DNA reads as TGCAGTGCTAGAAAAGCGCCCCAAGAGACCCAGTACTTC.

A few counts support this clonotype. The rearrangement joins TRBV5-1 to TRBJ2-5, with a possible D match to TRBD1 (6 bases). Trimming cost V 2 bases and J 5 bases, with 16 bases left between them. CDR1 is SGHRS and CDR2 is YFSETQ in the germline V gene. The CDR3 is 15 amino acids. CDR3 amino acids: CASSFDPQGRETQYF. Here the CDR3 DNA reads TGCGCCAGCAGCTTCGACCCACAGGGTAGGGAGACCCAGTACTTC.

This clonotype was counted only a few times. J is TRBJ2-7 and V is TRBV5-1; D perhaps matches TRBD1 (6 bases). CDR1 SGHRS and CDR2 YFSETQ come from the germline V gene. Trimming left V 2 bases short and J 5 bases short, with 11 bases between. The CDR3 is 13 residues long. The CDR3 loop is CASSFTGFNEQYF. The CDR3 DNA follows: TGCGCCAGCAGCTTTACAGGGTTCAACGAGCAGTACTTC.

The chain couples TRBV6-5 to TRBJ1-1, with TRBD1 as a possible D gene (5 bases). Germline V gene sequence: CDR1 MNHEY, CDR2 SVGAGI. The CDR3 extends over 13 amino acids. V was pared by 4 bases and J by 7 bases, with 13 bases between. The CDR3 DNA sequence: TGTGCCAGCAGTTTAGGGACCGCCCGTGAAGCTTTCTTT. This sequence encodes CASSLGTAREAFF.

This clonotype has only a few counts. The chain employs TRBV20-1 and TRBJ1-1; the D gene is possibly TRBD1 (5 bases). CDR3 length equals 13 residues. Germline V gives CDR1 DFQATT, CDR2 SNEGSKA (reference sequence). CDR3 coding DNA: TGCAGCGCGACGCGGGACTCGAACACTGAAGCTTTCTTT. Translating gives CSATRDSNTEAFF.

The chain links TRBV29-1 to TRBJ2-3; D remains ambiguous. V gave up 1 base and J gave up 3 bases, with 8 bases separating them. The CDR3 totals 13 residues. Germline loops: CDR1 SQVTM, CDR2 ANQGSEA. The CDR3 region has the DNA TGCAGCGTTGAAGGGCGTTTTACAGATACGCAGTATTTT. Amino acid sequence: CSVEGRFTDTQYF.

Many counts were recorded for this clonotype. V and J are TRBV5-6 and TRBJ2-1, with a weak D call TRBD1 (6 bases). Germline V lookup: CDR1 SGHDT, CDR2 YYEEEE. V dropped 2 bases and J dropped 7 bases, with 16 bases sitting between them. The CDR3 extends over 15 amino acids. For the CDR3, the DNA is TGTGCCAGCAGCTTAACGGCAGAAGGGGGTAATGAGCAGTTCTTC. Its translation is CASSLTAEGGNEQFF.

The table lists this clonotype with a few counts. The rearrangement links TRBV7-2 to TRBJ1-4; the D gene is possibly TRBD1 (6 bases). This CDR3 contains 15 residues. Germline V lookup: CDR1 SGHTA, CDR2 FQGNSA. The ends were cut back, 5 bases at V and 3 bases at J, with 13 bases in the middle. The CDR3 spells CASSPRAGANEKLFF. The CDR3 coding sequence is TGTGCCAGCAGCCCCAGGGCAGGGGCTAATGAAAAACTGTTTTTT.

This clonotype occurred a few times. The chain employs TRBV30 and TRBJ2-1, with a tentative D call TRBD2 (6 bases). The CDR3 length is 16 residues. From germline, CDR1 is GTSNPN and CDR2 SVGIG (reference sequence). V gave up 0 bases and J gave up 0 bases, with 12 bases separating them. CDR3 sequence (DNA): TGTGCCTGGAGTGTCTTTAGCGGTTACTCCTACAATGAGCAGTTCTTC. Encoded protein: CAWSVFSGYSYNEQFF.

This clonotype has just a few counts. The V gene is TRBV4-3, the J gene TRBJ2-1; 8 bases match TRBD2. J was trimmed by 6 bases and V by 4 bases; bases with no gene match: 14. Germline V gene data show CDR1 as LGHNA and CDR2 as YSLEER. The CDR3 is 17 residues long. CDR3 coding DNA: TGCGCCAGCAGCCTGGGGCGGACGGGAGGGCTCCCCAATGAGCAGTTCTTC. Translation: CASSLGRTGGLPNEQFF.

This clonotype was found a few times. The chain recombines TRBV28 with TRBJ2-7; D unresolved. Germline V gene lookup returns CDR1 MDHEN and CDR2 SYDVKM. The CDR3 loop spans 14 amino acids. V shed 5 bases and J shed 7 bases, with 18 bases lying between them. CDR3 loop: CASSPYPTMGEQYF. DNA for the CDR3: TGTGCCAGCAGTCCATACCCCACAATGGGGGAGCAGTACTTC.

This clonotype was counted at least ten times. The rearrangement uses TRBV29-1 and TRBJ2-4; D may correspond to TRBD1 or TRBD2 (5 bases each). The V end lost 4 bases, the J end lost 5 bases, and 18 bases lay between the germline ends. CDR1 and CDR2 (germline): SQVTM, ANQGSEA. The length of the CDR3 is 15 residues. The CDR3 DNA is TGCAGCGTTGCCCCCAGACGGGGCCCCCAAAACATTCAGTACTTC. This encodes CSVAPRRGPQNIQYF.

The table lists this clonotype with a few counts. The chain uses TRBV7-2 and TRBJ2-5, with 7 positions matching TRBD2. The CDR3 runs to 17 residues. The junction had 11 bases not matched to a gene; V was cut back by 2 bases and J by 2 bases. The V gene's germline CDR1 is SGHTA and CDR2 FQGNSA. The CDR3 sequence is CASSLLGFAGAQETQYF. CDR3 DNA sequence: TGTGCCAGCAGCTTACTTGGTTTCGCGGGAGCGCAAGAGACCCAGTACTTC.

This clonotype was detected only a few times. The V gene is TRBV29-1, the J gene TRBJ2-3, with a possible D match to TRBD1 (6 bases). The CDR3 has 15 amino acids. With 3 bases removed from V and 4 bases from J, the gap between germline ends came to 17 bases. The germline CDR1 and CDR2 sequences are SQVTM and ANQGSEA. The CDR3 is CSVEGLDSSPDTQYF. CDR3 bases: TGCAGCGTTGAGGGGTTGGACAGCTCCCCAGATACGCAGTATTTT.

The sample holds a few counts of this clonotype. The chain has TRBV7-9 and TRBJ1-3, with D possibly TRBD1 on 5 matching bases. The V end lost 4 bases, the J end lost 0 bases, and 10 bases lay between the germline ends. This CDR3 spans 15 amino acids. CDR1 and CDR2 (germline): SEHNR, FQNEAQ (reference sequence). The DNA for the CDR3 is TGTGCCAGCAGCTCCGGGACCAACTCTGGAAACACCATATATTTT. Translating gives CASSSGTNSGNTIYF.

The chain combines TRBV20-1 with TRBJ2-7; no definite D call. Germline CDR1 is DFQATT and CDR2 is SNEGSKA (reference sequence). V was shortened by 3 bases and J by 0 bases, with 12 bases between the two germline ends. CDR3 length: 14 amino acids. The CDR3, as DNA: TGCAGTGCTAGTAGGGTCTCCAGCTCCTACGAGCAGTACTTC. It specifies CSASRVSSSYEQYF.

This clonotype showed up just a few times. The J gene is TRBJ1-2, the V gene TRBV7-8; D not resolved. The V end lost 0 bases, the J end lost 8 bases, and 19 bases lay between the germline ends. This CDR3 spans 16 amino acids. Germline V gene data show CDR1 as SGHVS and CDR2 as FQNEAQ. The CDR3 sequence is CASSLAVWANPPGYTF. CDR3 bases: TGTGCCAGCAGCTTAGCTGTTTGGGCCAACCCTCCCGGCTACACCTTC.

This clonotype was seen a few times. The rearrangement links TRBV12-3 or TRBV12-4 to TRBJ1-1; D remains ambiguous. CDR3 length: 12 amino acids. V gave up 5 bases and J gave up 5 bases, with 9 bases separating them. The CDR3 nucleotides read TGTGCCAGCAGTAACCTGCGGACTGAAGCTTTCTTT. Amino acids: CASSNLRTEAFF.